These 28 T cell receptor beta chains were sequenced from one sample in a study of T-cell reconstitution after alpha-beta-depleted transplantation in children. A library of TCRbeta sequences, prepared with unique molecular identifiers, was generated. TCRdb fed the PCR reads into MiXCR, producing one record per CDR3 protein. The sample has over 550,000 distinct CDR3 sequences; 8% to 11% are singletons. Source: PBMCs from the stem cell graft donor, taken from the stem cell graft. The receptors here all came from a human donor who donated a stem cell graft to a child with acute myeloid leukemia.

This chain connects TRBV5-5 to TRBJ1-1; the D gene is possibly TRBD1 (5 bases). The CDR3 sequence is 14 residues long. CDR1 SGHKS and CDR2 YYEKEE come from the germline V gene (reference sequence). Trimming took 0 bases from V and 4 from J, leaving 10 bases between them. The CDR3 DNA sequence: TGTGCCAGCAGCTTGGGGGGGGAGTCCACTGAAGCTTTCTTT. Its protein is CASSLGGESTEAFF.

The genes are TRBV7-2 and TRBJ2-2, with unresolved D. Trimming stripped 4 bases from V and 5 bases from J, with 8 bases between. The germline V gene encodes CDR1 SGHTA and CDR2 FQGNSA. The CDR3 covers 13 residues. This chain's CDR3 is CASSSMGTGELFF. The CDR3 nucleotides read TGTGCCAGCAGCTCGATGGGGACCGGGGAGCTGTTTTTT.

This clonotype was observed at least ten times. The V and J genes are TRBV6-2 or TRBV6-3 and TRBJ2-2; 11 bases line up with TRBD1. Germline V lookup: CDR1 MNHEY, CDR2 SVGEGT. Trimming removed 0 bases from V and 4 bases from J; junction bases left unmatched: 7. The CDR3 runs 18 residues. CDR3: CASSYSTDRGLGTGELFF. CDR3 nucleotides: TGTGCCAGCAGTTACTCGACGGACAGGGGGCTGGGCACCGGGGAGCTGTTTTTT.

This clonotype appeared a few times. The rearrangement joins TRBV6-5 to TRBJ2-7, with 9 bases that match TRBD2. There are 19 residues in the CDR3. Germline V gives CDR1 MNHEY, CDR2 SVGAGI. V gave up 4 bases and J gave up 3 bases; unmatched junction bases: 19. In DNA, the CDR3 is TGTGCCAGCAGTTCCCCCCGCTTAAGTCTAGCGGGGTTATACTACGAGCAGTACTTC. It codes for CASSSPRLSLAGLYYEQYF.

This clonotype was recorded at least ten times. This sequence joins TRBV19 and TRBJ2-7; possibly TRBD2 for D (6 bases). V was clipped by 5 bases and J by 5 bases, with 22 bases between them. Germline V lookup: CDR1 LNHDA, CDR2 SQIVND (reference sequence). The CDR3 runs 16 residues. CDR3 sequence: CASSSGGAHVLNEQYF. The CDR3 bases are TGTGCCAGTAGTTCCGGCGGGGCCCACGTTCTGAACGAGCAGTACTTC.

There are a few counts of this clonotype. The V call is TRBV20-1, the J call TRBJ1-5, with D uncertain. The germline V gene encodes CDR1 DFQATT and CDR2 SNEGSKA (reference sequence). V dropped 0 bases and J dropped 1 base, with 13 bases sitting between them. The CDR3 is 16 amino acids. The CDR3 is CSARDRRDGSNQPQHF. DNA of the CDR3: TGCAGTGCTAGAGATCGACGGGATGGGAGCAATCAGCCCCAGCATTTT.

This sequence joins TRBV28 and TRBJ2-1; TRBD2 matches 9 bases. Trimming took 5 bases from V and 6 from J; bases not matched to a gene: 8. The CDR3 sequence is 15 residues long. From germline, CDR1 is MDHEN and CDR2 SYDVKM. CDR3 coding DNA: TGTGCCAGCAGTCCCCAGGGACTAGCAGGCAATGAGCAGTTCTTC. This encodes CASSPQGLAGNEQFF.

There are a few counts of this clonotype. The chain has TRBV11-3 and TRBJ2-1, with 8 bases fitting TRBD2. This CDR3 is built from 12 residues. After removal of 4 bases from V and 15 bases from J, the junction contained 8 bases not matched to a gene. Germline V gene data show CDR1 as SGHNT and CDR2 as YENEEA. The CDR3 here is CASSYLAGGLFF. The CDR3 DNA follows: TGTGCCAGCAGCTATCTAGCGGGCGGTTTGTTCTTC.

This clonotype was recorded at least ten times. The genes are TRBV29-1 and TRBJ2-7; TRBD1 or TRBD2 may be the D gene (5 bases each). V lost 4 bases, J lost 2 bases, and 15 bases lay in between. Germline CDR1 SQVTM, CDR2 ANQGSEA. The CDR3 is 14 residues long. The CDR3 region has the DNA TGCAGCGTTGGAGGGGCGGGTGGGGCCTACGAGCAGTACTTC. Protein: CSVGGAGGAYEQYF.

This clonotype has only a few counts. The chain combines TRBV9 with TRBJ2-3, with TRBD2 matching over 11 bases. Germline V lookup: CDR1 SGDLS, CDR2 YYNGEE. J gave up 5 bases and V 4 bases, and 6 bases lay outside the gene matches. This CDR3 region has 15 residues. CDR3 coding DNA: TGTGCCAGCAGCATCCTAGCGGGAGGCATAGATACGCAGTATTTT. Translated, it gives CASSILAGGIDTQYF. Full variable domain (outside the CDR3, taken from reference TRBV9 and TRBJ2-3): DSGVTQTPKHLITATGQRVTLRCSPRSGDLSVYWYQQSLDQGLQFLIQYYNGEERAKGNILERFSAQQFPDLHSELNLSSLELGDSALYFCASSILAGGIDTQYFGPGTRLTVL.

This clonotype was seen more than once but under ten times. V and J are TRBV4-2 and TRBJ2-1; 13 bases match TRBD2. Germline assignment: CDR1 LGHNA and CDR2 YNFKEQ. The CDR3 sequence is 16 residues long. With V trimmed by 7 bases and J by 9 bases, 12 bases remained unmatched. The CDR3 DNA reads as TGTGCCAGCAACCGGGGACTAGCGGGACTCGCTTTTGAGCAGTTCTTC. Translated: CASNRGLAGLAFEQFF.

This clonotype was recorded at least ten times. The chain recombines TRBV6-5 with TRBJ2-1, with a tentative D call TRBD1 (6 bases). Germline V gene sequence: CDR1 MNHEY, CDR2 SVGAGI. CDR3 length: 17 residues. Trimming cost V 2 bases and J 4 bases, with 18 bases left between them. The CDR3 nucleotides read TGTGCCAGCAGTTACCAAGGGGACAATATTTTTTACAATGAGCAGTTCTTC. Its translation: CASSYQGDNIFYNEQFF.

This clonotype was recorded at least ten times. The chain carries TRBV5-1 and TRBJ1-3; D gene unclear. CDR1 SGHRS and CDR2 YFSETQ come from the germline V gene. The CDR3 is made up of 11 amino acids. V shed 5 bases and J shed 7 bases, with 7 bases lying between them. CDR3 in DNA: TGCGCCAGCAGTTACTCGAACACCATATATTTT. Protein product: CASSYSNTIYF.

The chain combines TRBV14 with TRBJ2-1, with D uncertain. The CDR3 totals 16 residues. Looked up from germline, CDR1 is SGHDN and CDR2 is FVKESK. V dropped 0 bases and J dropped 5 bases, with 14 bases sitting between them. The CDR3 region is CASSQEDSIPHNEQFF. For the CDR3, the DNA is TGTGCCAGCAGCCAAGAAGACTCCATCCCCCACAATGAGCAGTTCTTC.

Note on this clonotype: A much larger clone lies a single base off, so this may be a read error. The chain couples TRBV6-1 to TRBJ1-5; 9 nucleotides match TRBD1. CDR3 length: 15 residues. Germline loops: CDR1 MNHNS, CDR2 SASEGT. The CDR3 loop reads CASRMGQGSNQPRHF. As DNA, the CDR3 is TGTGCCAGCAGGATGGGACAGGGAAGCAATCAGCCCCGGCATTTT.

Only a few counts were recorded for this clonotype. The chain employs TRBV6-5 and TRBJ2-4, with D maybe TRBD2 (5 bases). Germline assignment: CDR1 MNHEY and CDR2 SVGAGI. CDR3 size: 13 residues. Trimming left V 4 bases short and J 6 bases short, with 10 bases between. CDR3 in DNA: TGTGCCAGCAGTTCCTTGCTAGCAAACATTCAGTACTTC. It specifies CASSSLLANIQYF.

This clonotype was detected ten times or more. The chain employs TRBV4-2 and TRBJ2-1, with D unclear. Germline CDR1 LGHNA, CDR2 YNFKEQ. This CDR3 is built from 15 residues. The V and J ends lost 1 base and 5 bases respectively, with 12 bases between them. CDR3 protein: CASSQGGFNNNEQFF. The CDR3 DNA sequence: TGTGCCAGCAGCCAAGGGGGATTTAACAACAATGAGCAGTTCTTC.

This clonotype turned up a few times. The chain joins TRBV7-3 to TRBJ2-3, with a possible D match to TRBD2 (6 bases). Germline values: CDR1 SGHTA, CDR2 FQGTGA. CDR3 length: 16 residues. V shed 0 bases and J shed 1 base, with 11 bases lying between them. CDR3 in amino acids: CASSLTAGYGTDTQYF. CDR3 coding DNA: TGTGCCAGCAGCTTAACGGCGGGATACGGCACAGATACGCAGTATTTT.

In this sample, this clonotype turned up a few times. Its ends do not fully match the called genes, so a read error is possible. The chain links TRBV6-1 to TRBJ1-5; no definite D call. Germline CDR1 MNHNS, CDR2 SASEGT. The length of the CDR3 is 14 residues. CDR3 protein: CASREGRVNQPQHF. CDR3 sequence (DNA): TGTGCCAGCAGAGAAGGTCGGGTTAATCAGCCCCAGCATTTT.

The chain uses TRBV10-3 and TRBJ1-2; D not certain. The CDR3 runs to 13 residues. V lost 7 bases and J 9 bases, leaving 18 bases between the germline ends. Germline V gives CDR1 ENHRY, CDR2 SYGVKD. The CDR3 nucleotides are TGTGCCATCAAGGACCTCCCAGGAGGGCGCTACACCTTC. As protein: CAIKDLPGGRYTF.

This clonotype turned up a few times. CDR3 DNA: TGCAGCGTTGGGGGGGGGACTAGCGGATACAATGAGCAGTTCTTC. Protein product: CSVGGGTSGYNEQFF. This chain links TRBV29-1 with TRBJ2-1; 11 nucleotides agree with TRBD2. Per germline, CDR1 SQVTM and CDR2 ANQGSEA. The CDR3 contains 15 residues. V lost 4 bases, J lost 4 bases, and 6 bases stayed unmatched.

The V gene is TRBV12-3 or TRBV12-4, the J gene TRBJ2-5; TRBD1 matches 8 bases. V trimming: 6 bases; J trimming: 5 bases; junction bases outside the gene matches: 11. This CDR3 has 15 residues. CDR3 loop: CASSLGPGGWETQYF. CDR3 DNA: TGTGCCAGCAGCTTGGGCCCAGGGGGCTGGGAGACCCAGTACTTC.

A few counts support this clonotype. This chain links TRBV18 with TRBJ2-1; 11 bases match TRBD2. This CDR3 has 15 residues. Germline lookup yields CDR1 KGHSH and CDR2 LQKENI. V shed 6 bases, J shed 7 bases, and the junction held 8 bases outside the gene matches. The CDR3 sequence: CASSPTSGRKNEQFF. The CDR3 coding sequence is TGTGCCAGCTCTCCAACTAGCGGGAGAAAGAATGAGCAGTTCTTC.

This clonotype was detected only a few times. The chain links TRBV20-1 to TRBJ2-1; 10 positions match TRBD2. The V and J ends lost 0 bases and 7 bases, in that order; junction bases with no gene match: 6. Germline CDR1 reads DFQATT; CDR2 reads SNEGSKA (reference sequence). The CDR3 runs to 15 residues. DNA of the CDR3: TGCAGTGCTAGAGATCTAGCGGGAGTGATTAATGAGCAGTTCTTC. Protein product: CSARDLAGVINEQFF.

This clonotype was observed at least ten times. V and J are TRBV7-8 and TRBJ2-4, with TRBD1 matching over 10 bases. Germline V gives CDR1 SGHVS, CDR2 FQNEAQ. V shed 1 base, J shed 2 bases, and the junction held 8 bases outside the gene matches. This CDR3 contains 18 residues. The CDR3 here is CASSLGRGQGSSKNIQYF. CDR3 sequence (DNA): TGTGCCAGCAGCTTAGGGAGGGGACAGGGGTCCTCCAAAAACATTCAGTACTTC.

This clonotype appeared many times. CDR3 DNA: TGTGCCAGCAGCACGGTCCGGGCCCTAGATGGAGCCAAAAACATTCAGTACTTC. Amino acids: CASSTVRALDGAKNIQYF. The chain recombines TRBV11-1 with TRBJ2-4; D is unclear. The V gene lost 5 bases and the J gene lost 0 bases, with 20 bases spanning the gap. Germline V gene sequence: CDR1 SGHAT, CDR2 FQDESV (reference sequence). This CDR3 region has 18 residues.

In its sample, this clonotype was seen a few times. The gene calls are TRBV7-2 and TRBJ2-7, with TRBD2 identical over 11 bases. CDR3 size: 14 residues. The germline V gene has CDR1 SGHTA and CDR2 FQGNSA. V gave up 0 bases and J gave up 7 bases; unmatched junction bases: 2. DNA of the CDR3: TGTGCCAGCAGCTTAGCACTAGCGGGAGTTGAGCAGTACTTC. Translating gives CASSLALAGVEQYF. The variable domain in full, with the rest retrieved from reference TRBV7-2 and TRBJ2-7, is GAGVSQSPSNKVTEKGKDVELRCDPISGHTALYWYRQSLGQGLEFLIYFQGNSAPDKSGLPSDRFSAERTGGSVSTLTIQRTQQEDSAVYLCASSLALAGVEQYFGPGTRLTVT.

V usage is TRBV20-1 and J usage is TRBJ2-3; no reliable D call. Deletions cut 7 bases from V and 2 bases from J, with 13 bases between. The CDR3 loop spans 13 amino acids. Germline V lookup: CDR1 DFQATT, CDR2 SNEGSKA (reference sequence). Here the CDR3 DNA reads TGCAGTGTGAAGGGCCCCCTCACAGATACGCAGTATTTT. As protein: CSVKGPLTDTQYF.